This T cell receptor beta chain comes out of a study of blood T cell repertoires in COVID-19. Study summary: Sites in the United States, Italy and Spain provided acute and convalescent COVID-19 samples. T cells, B-cell-depleted T cells, or PBMCs provided the cDNA or gDNA that served as material.

Data came from immunoSEQ multiplex PCR; TCRdb stores just in-frame clones and leaves some out. The data contain some 500,000 clones, 88% of them singletons. This CDR3 has 19 residues. V lost 5 bases to trimming and J lost 6 bases; unmatched junction nucleotides: 22. Germline V lookup: CDR1 LNHDA, CDR2 SQIVND (reference sequence). The recovered donors of Cohort 3 showed two negative PCRs, clearance, or symptom resolution. The sample comprised PBMCs or T cells enriched from blood (not recorded which). The clonotype was recovered from a woman in her 40s who had recovered from COVID-19. The V and J genes are TRBV19 and TRBJ2-1; 7 nucleotides align to TRBD2. The CDR3 DNA sequence: TGTGCCAGTAGTGTATGGAATGGTGGACTAGGACAAGTGGGCAATGAGCAGTTCTTC. It specifies CASSVWNGGLGQVGNEQFF. The whole variable domain, remainder taken from reference TRBV19 and TRBJ2-1, is DGGITQSPKYLFRKEGQNVTLSCEQNLNHDAMYWYRQDPGQGLRLIYYSQIVNDFQKGDIAEGYSVSREKKESFPLTVTSAQKNPTAFYLCASSVWNGGLGQVGNEQFFGPGTRLTVL.